The 24 T cell receptor beta chains reported below all come from one sample, sequenced in a study of cytomegalovirus exposure and HLA in healthy donors. Vbeta (60) and Jbeta (13) primers were used in the PCR. Profiled with immunoSEQ multiplex PCR; TCRdb holds only in-frame clones, not every one. The sample lists 120,000 to 150,000 clones, over 75% occurring once. The material sequenced was PBMCs. Receptors originate from a man aged 25-40 years in good health and CMV-seronegative.

This clone has a single count. The chain combines TRBV10-3 with TRBJ2-2, with TRBD2 matching 10 bases. This CDR3 spans 13 amino acids. CDR1 and CDR2 (germline): ENHRY, SYGVKD. Trimming removed 6 bases from V and 6 bases from J; junction bases left unmatched: 1. The CDR3 bases are TGTGCCATCAGGGGGACTAGCGCCGGGGAGCTGTTTTTT. Its protein product is CAIRGTSAGELFF.

The chain recombines TRBV6-6 with TRBJ2-2, with 7 positions matching TRBD1. V shed 7 bases, J shed 5 bases, and the junction held 13 bases outside the gene matches. The CDR3 extends over 16 amino acids. In germline, CDR1 is MNHNY, CDR2 SVGAGI (reference sequence). DNA for the CDR3: TGTGCCAGCACCTACTGGGGGTCAGGGGGAACCGGGGAGCTGTTTTTT. Its protein is CASTYWGSGGTGELFF.

V usage is TRBV6-5 and J usage is TRBJ1-6; 7 nucleotides line up with TRBD1. The CDR3 totals 15 residues. The ends lost 4 bases at V and 6 bases at J; junction bases unmatched: 6. Germline loops: CDR1 MNHEY, CDR2 SVGAGI. The CDR3 DNA reads TGTGCCAGCAGTTTCCGGACAGGCGTTAATTCACCCCTCCACTTT. As protein: CASSFRTGVNSPLHF.

This clone was picked up a small number of times. CDR3 sequence: CASSQPGGAQPQHF. DNA of the CDR3: TGCGCCAGCAGCCAGCCCGGCGGGGCTCAGCCCCAGCATTTT. The chain carries TRBV4-1 and TRBJ1-5, with D tentatively TRBD1 (5 bases). Deletions cut 3 bases from V and 6 bases from J, with 12 bases between. Germline V gives CDR1 MGHRA, CDR2 YSYEKL. The CDR3 covers 14 residues.

The chain is built from TRBV6-1 and TRBJ2-7, with 8 bases aligning to TRBD2. The CDR3 covers 14 residues. V shed 2 bases and J 2 bases; nucleotides not matched to a gene: 2. Germline CDR1 is MNHNS and CDR2 is SASEGT. The DNA of the CDR3 is TGTGCCAGCAGTGAACCCGGGAGGGCCTACGAGCAGTACTTC. This encodes CASSEPGRAYEQYF.

This clone has only one observation. The chain is built from TRBV9 and TRBJ2-3, with TRBD1 identical over 9 bases. Trimming removed 0 bases from V and 4 bases from J; junction bases left unmatched: 3. Germline V gene data show CDR1 as SGDLS and CDR2 as YYNGEE. The CDR3 has 15 amino acids. The CDR3, as DNA: TGTGCCAGCAGCGTAGGTGGGGACAGGGCAGATACGCAGTATTTT. Translated, it gives CASSVGGDRADTQYF.

This chain links TRBV7-9 with TRBJ1-5, with D tentatively TRBD1 (5 bases). CDR3 length: 15 amino acids. V lost 5 bases and J 2 bases, leaving 13 bases between the germline ends. CDR1 and CDR2 (germline): SEHNR, FQNEAQ (reference sequence). DNA for the CDR3: TGTGCCAGCAGCCAAACAGGTCCTGGCAATCAGCCCCAGCATTTT. Its translation: CASSQTGPGNQPQHF. Together with reference TRBV7-9 and TRBJ1-5, the CDR3 gives the full variable domain: DTGVSQNPRHKITKRGQNVTFRCDPISEHNRLYWYRQTLGQGPEFLTYFQNEAQLEKSRLLSDRFSAERPKGSFSTLEIQRTEQGDSAMYLCASSQTGPGNQPQHFGDGTRLSIL.

The genes are TRBV5-1 and TRBJ1-3; 9 bases are a match to TRBD1. The length of the CDR3 is 16 residues. The trim removed 1 base at V and 4 bases at J, leaving 6 bases unmatched. Germline CDR1 is SGHRS and CDR2 is YFSETQ. The CDR3 region has the DNA TGCGCCAGCAGCTTGATGGCCGGGACAGGGGGAAACACCATATATTTT. This sequence encodes CASSLMAGTGGNTIYF. Using reference TRBV5-1 and TRBJ1-3 for the parts outside the CDR3, the full variable domain is KAGVTQTPRYLIKTRGQQVTLSCSPISGHRSVSWYQQTPGQGLQFLFEYFSETQRNKGNFPGRFSGRQFSNSRSEMNVSTLELGDSALYLCASSLMAGTGGNTIYFGEGSWLTVV.

A word on this clone: The junction differs from germline at one of its ends, possibly a read error. The rearrangement uses TRBV4-1 and TRBJ1-5; D is uncertain. CDR3 length equals 16 residues. The germline gives CDR1 MGHRA, CDR2 YSYEKL. CDR3 coding DNA: TGCGCCAGCAGCCAAGATACCAGCTATAGCAATCAGCCCCAGAATTTT. Protein sequence: CASSQDTSYSNQPQNF.

This chain uses TRBV4-1 with TRBJ2-3; a possible D gene is TRBD2 (6 bases). The CDR3 is 18 residues long. Trimming took off 0 bases at V and 1 base at J, with 17 bases between the two ends. The V gene's germline CDR1 is MGHRA and CDR2 YSYEKL. This CDR3 is CASSQEVGRASGTDTQYF. CDR3 sequence (DNA): TGCGCCAGCAGCCAAGAGGTGGGCCGGGCTAGCGGCACAGATACGCAGTATTTT.

This rearrangement joins TRBV5-4 to TRBJ2-3, with 10 bases lining up with TRBD1. The V gene's germline CDR1 is SGHNT and CDR2 YYREEE (reference sequence). There are 15 residues in the CDR3. J gave up 4 bases and V 3 bases, and 5 bases lay outside the gene matches. The CDR3 is CASSWGQGRADTQYF. Here the CDR3 DNA reads TGTGCCAGCAGCTGGGGACAGGGGCGGGCAGATACGCAGTATTTT.

CDR3 nucleotides: TGTGCCAGCAGTGTCGGGGGCACAGATACGCAGTATTTT. Protein sequence: CASSVGGTDTQYF. V and J are TRBV25-1 and TRBJ2-3; possible D gene TRBD2, 5 bases. Germline CDR1 and CDR2: MGHDK and SYGVNS. The CDR3 extends over 13 amino acids. Trimming shortened V by 4 bases and J by 1 base, and 6 bases separated the two germline ends. Complete variable domain (other parts from reference TRBV25-1 and TRBJ2-3): EADIYQTPRYLVIGTGKKITLECSQTMGHDKMYWYQQDPGMELHLIHYSYGVNSTEKGDLSSESTVSRIRTEHFPLTLESARPSHTSQYLCASSVGGTDTQYFGPGTRLTVL.

This clone appeared once. This chain links TRBV7-9 with TRBJ2-3; TRBD2 matches at 10 bases. J gave up 4 bases and V 5 bases, and 12 bases lay outside the gene matches. Germline V gene lookup returns CDR1 SEHNR and CDR2 FQNEAQ (reference sequence). This CDR3 comprises 17 residues. Written as DNA, the CDR3 is TGTGCCAGCAGCATGGCAGGCGAGCGGGAGGGCCCAGATACGCAGTATTTT. Translated: CASSMAGEREGPDTQYF.

The V gene is TRBV9, the J gene TRBJ2-2; unclear D gene. The CDR3 sequence is 15 residues long. V shed 0 bases and J shed 1 base, with 7 bases lying between them. Germline-derived CDR1 and CDR2 are SGDLS and YYNGEE. As DNA, the CDR3 is TGTGCCAGCAGCGTAGAACAGTGGAACACCGGGGAGCTGTTTTTT. It specifies CASSVEQWNTGELFF.

The chain links TRBV4-2 to TRBJ2-2; no firm D call. Looked up from germline, CDR1 is LGHNA and CDR2 is YNFKEQ. Trimming took 0 bases from V and 4 from J, leaving 3 bases between them. This CDR3 has 13 amino acids. Here the CDR3 reads CASSQDSTGELFF. In DNA, the CDR3 is TGTGCCAGCAGCCAAGATAGCACCGGGGAGCTGTTTTTT.

The chain links TRBV29-1 to TRBJ2-5; 9 bases agree with TRBD2. Per the germline V gene, CDR1 is SQVTM and CDR2 is ANQGSEA. With 5 bases clipped from V and 2 bases from J, the junction kept 3 bases outside the gene matches. The CDR3 spans 13 residues. This CDR3 reads CSVSSGTQETQYF. The DNA for the CDR3 is TGCAGCGTTTCTAGCGGGACTCAAGAGACCCAGTACTTC.

This clone was recorded only once. The chain joins TRBV5-5 to TRBJ2-3; D not resolved. The V gene's germline CDR1 is SGHKS and CDR2 YYEKEE (reference sequence). CDR3 length equals 14 residues. V shed 4 bases and J shed 4 bases, with 13 bases lying between them. CDR3 DNA sequence: TGTGCCAGCAGCCCACGGTTCGAGGCAGATACGCAGTATTTT. Protein product: CASSPRFEADTQYF.

V gene TRBV27 combines with J gene TRBJ1-6; D is unclear. The V end lost 10 bases, the J end lost 7 bases, and 23 bases lay between the germline ends. The germline gives CDR1 MNHEY, CDR2 SMNVEV (reference sequence). The CDR3 runs 16 residues. CDR3 in DNA: TGTGCCACCCAGTCATTTTGGGGAGGAGAGAATTCACCCCTCCACTTT. Protein sequence: CATQSFWGGENSPLHF.

This chain connects TRBV5-4 to TRBJ2-7; D gene uncertain. Deletions cut 0 bases from V and 3 bases from J, with 7 bases between. The CDR3 contains 13 residues. The germline V gene encodes CDR1 SGHNT and CDR2 YYREEE (reference sequence). Here the CDR3 reads CASSLDGYYEQYF. CDR3 nucleotide sequence: TGTGCCAGCAGCTTGGACGGTTACTACGAGCAGTACTTC.

This sequence joins TRBV28 and TRBJ1-2, with D possibly TRBD1 on 5 matching bases. Deletions cut 5 bases from V and 1 base from J, with 11 bases between. Germline CDR1 MDHEN, CDR2 SYDVKM. CDR3 size: 14 residues. The CDR3 here is CASSIIQGNYGYTF. The CDR3 nucleotides read TGTGCCAGCAGTATTATTCAGGGTAACTATGGCTACACCTTC.

The rearrangement joins TRBV6-5 to TRBJ2-5; 8 positions match TRBD1. The CDR3 totals 14 residues. Looked up from germline, CDR1 is MNHEY and CDR2 is SVGAGI. V gave up 7 bases and J gave up 5 bases; unmatched junction bases: 9. The CDR3 DNA follows: TGTGCCAGCAAGGCCGGACAGGGTTGGGAGACCCAGTACTTC. This gives the protein CASKAGQGWETQYF.

The gene calls are TRBV10-3 and TRBJ1-3, with D perhaps matching TRBD1 (5 bases). This CDR3 has 12 amino acids. V was pared by 6 bases and J by 5 bases, with 8 bases between. Per the germline V gene, CDR1 is ENHRY and CDR2 is SYGVKD. The CDR3 reads CAISGQRNTIYF. In nucleotides, the CDR3 is TGTGCCATCAGCGGACAAAGAAACACCATATATTTT.

The rearrangement uses TRBV6-1 and TRBJ2-6; TRBD1 aligns across 8 bases. The germline gives CDR1 MNHNS, CDR2 SASEGT. This CDR3 has 17 residues. J gave up 2 bases and V 4 bases, and 7 bases lay outside the gene matches. For the CDR3, the DNA is TGTGCCAGCAGTGTAAGGACAGGGATCGCTGGGGCCAACGTCCTGACTTTC. It codes for CASSVRTGIAGANVLTF.

The genes are TRBV6-5 and TRBJ2-7, with TRBD1 matching over 9 bases. CDR1 and CDR2 from the germline V gene are MNHEY and SVGAGI. CDR3 length equals 15 residues. V trimming: 5 bases; J trimming: 0 bases; junction bases outside the gene matches: 5. In DNA, the CDR3 is TGTGCCAGCAGTCAAGACAGGGGGTCCTCCTACGAGCAGTACTTC. It yields the protein CASSQDRGSSYEQYF.